This T cell receptor (beta chain) was found in a study of cytomegalovirus exposure and HLA in healthy donors. Notes on the study in general: Excluded: some indistinguishable V segments such as TRBV6-2 and TRBV6-3. Most subjects had HLA-A and HLA-B alleles reportedly predicted accurately by TCR beta sequences.

60 Vbeta and 13 Jbeta primers were used in PCR. The method was immunoSEQ multiplex PCR; TCRdb's version includes in-frame clones alone and lacks a portion of them. The sample includes some 54,000 clones, approximately 70% of them seen just once. This clone was seen only a few times. Its antigen remains unknown. This CDR3 region has 15 residues. Looked up from germline, CDR1 is MNHEY and CDR2 is SVGAGI. The receptor was isolated from a man aged 18 to 30 in good health and CMV-seronegative. The genes are TRBV6-5 and TRBJ2-5; 7 nucleotides line up with TRBD1. Gene TRBJ2-7 matches the end of the DNA better, so the J call may be wrong. Material: PBMCs. The CDR3 sequence: CASSSVFGTAYEQYF. CDR3 in DNA: TGTGCCAGCAGTTCCGTCTTCGGGACAGCCTACGAGCAGTACTTC.